The 25 T cell receptor beta chains below come from one sample, sequenced in a study of blood T cell repertoires in COVID-19. TCRdb keeps only in-frame clones here, not all; method: immunoSEQ multiplex PCR. The sample holds roughly 250,000 clones, about 88% seen once. Sequenced sample: peripheral blood. These receptors were obtained from a man in his sixties who had recovered from COVID-19.

The rearrangement links TRBV29-1 to TRBJ2-3; a weak D match, TRBD1 (5 bases). With 6 bases removed from V and 1 base from J, the gap between germline ends came to 14 bases. The germline CDR1 and CDR2 sequences are SQVTM and ANQGSEA. The CDR3 has 14 residues. The DNA for the CDR3 is TGCAGCGTCACTCCGTTCAGGGGCACAGATACGCAGTATTTT. As protein: CSVTPFRGTDTQYF.

The chain links TRBV27 to TRBJ2-7, with 7 nucleotides matching TRBD1. With 6 bases clipped from V and 3 bases from J, the junction kept 11 bases outside the gene matches. This CDR3 contains 15 residues. Germline values: CDR1 MNHEY, CDR2 SMNVEV (reference sequence). DNA for the CDR3: TGTGCCAGCAGGCTAAGACAGGGAACCTACTACGAGCAGTACTTC. Translating it yields CASRLRQGTYYEQYF.

CDR3: CASSLEQGAAGANVLTF. The CDR3 nucleotides are TGTGCCAGCAGCTTAGAACAGGGGGCGGCCGGGGCCAACGTCCTGACTTTC. The V gene is TRBV7-8, the J gene TRBJ2-6, with 9 bases that match TRBD1. Germline assignment: CDR1 SGHVS and CDR2 FQNEAQ. The CDR3 is 17 amino acids. V lost 1 base, J lost 4 bases, and 5 bases stayed unmatched.

The rearrangement links TRBV7-9 to TRBJ2-7; tentatively, D is TRBD1 (6 bases). V lost 4 bases and J lost 3, with 10 bases in between. Looked up from germline, CDR1 is SEHNR and CDR2 is FQNEAQ (reference sequence). CDR3 length equals 13 residues. The CDR3 here is CASSSRTVYEQYF. The CDR3 DNA reads as TGTGCCAGCAGCTCCCGGACAGTCTACGAGCAGTACTTC.

The chain has TRBV12-5 and TRBJ1-2; the D is unclear. The CDR3 consists of 16 residues. Deletions cut 1 base from V and 6 bases from J, with 18 bases between. CDR1 and CDR2 (germline): LGHNT, FRNRAP. The CDR3, as DNA: TGTGCTAGTGGTTTGGATGGGCATCGAGGGTCGGATGGCTACACCTTC. It codes for CASGLDGHRGSDGYTF.

This clone was seen only once. V usage is TRBV21-1 and J usage is TRBJ1-2. TRBV21-1 is a pseudogene segment. The CDR3 is 13 amino acids. CDR3 DNA sequence: TGTGCCAGCAGCAAGGAGACGGCCTATGGCTACACCTTC. It specifies CASSKETAYGYTF.

Here the CDR3 reads CASSHARGKNQPQHF. The CDR3 DNA sequence: TGCGCCAGCAGCCATGCCAGGGGTAAGAATCAGCCCCAGCATTTT. The chain recombines TRBV4-1 with TRBJ1-5, with a tentative D call TRBD1 (6 bases). The CDR3 spans 15 residues. V lost 3 bases to trimming and J lost 4 bases, with 13 bases between them. Germline assignment: CDR1 MGHRA and CDR2 YSYEKL.

The chain has TRBV3-1 (or the pseudogene TRBV3-2) and TRBJ2-7, with 7 bases aligning to TRBD1. From germline, CDR1 is LGHDT and CDR2 YNNKEL (reference sequence). CDR3 length: 14 amino acids. Losses at the gene ends were 4 bases for V and 3 bases for J; bases not matched to a gene: 6. The DNA for the CDR3 is TGTGCCAGCAGCCCGTGGACAGGTAACTACGAGCAGTACTTC. Translation: CASSPWTGNYEQYF.

The V gene is TRBV19, the J gene TRBJ1-3; a weak D match, TRBD1 (5 bases). With 3 bases removed from V and 3 bases from J, the gap between germline ends came to 6 bases. Germline CDR1 LNHDA, CDR2 SQIVND (reference sequence). The length of the CDR3 is 13 residues. The CDR3 bases are TGTGCCAGTAGTATCAGGGATGGAAACACCATATATTTT. Amino acid sequence: CASSIRDGNTIYF.

The rearrangement joins TRBV5-5 to TRBJ2-1; TRBD2 agrees at 8 bases. Losses at the gene ends were 0 bases for V and 7 bases for J; bases not matched to a gene: 6. The CDR3 has 15 amino acids. Per the germline V gene, CDR1 is SGHKS and CDR2 is YYEKEE (reference sequence). CDR3 nucleotides: TGTGCCAGCAGCTTGGCCATGGGCGGGGGGAATGAGCAGTTCTTC. Protein product: CASSLAMGGGNEQFF.

Here the CDR3 reads CASSADRGVAGNTIYF. The CDR3 DNA reads TGTGCCAGTAGCGCGGACAGGGGAGTTGCTGGAAACACCATATATTTT. This chain links TRBV19 with TRBJ1-3, with 9 bases matching TRBD1. CDR3 length: 16 amino acids. Germline lookup yields CDR1 LNHDA and CDR2 SQIVND (reference sequence). Trimming took 6 bases from V and 2 from J; bases not matched to a gene: 8.

The chain carries TRBV7-6 and TRBJ1-4, with D possibly matching TRBD1 (5 bases). Germline V gene sequence: CDR1 SGHVS, CDR2 FNYEAQ. The CDR3 loop spans 17 amino acids. Trimming left V 5 bases short and J 4 bases short, with 20 bases between. CDR3 residues: CASSRGGAGVINEKLFF. The CDR3 DNA sequence: TGTGCCAGCAGCCGCGGGGGTGCGGGGGTTATTAATGAAAAACTGTTTTTT.

Concerning this clone: A read error may produce the germline difference seen at one junction end. The CDR3 sequence is CASSKPRGPPSF. The CDR3 DNA reads as TGTGCCAGCAGCAAACCCAGGGGGCCGCCCTCCTTC. The chain carries TRBV6-5 and TRBJ1-2, with 8 bases matching TRBD1. In germline, CDR1 is MNHEY, CDR2 SVGAGI. The CDR3 totals 12 residues.

The gene calls are TRBV5-1 and TRBJ1-6, with 7 bases matching TRBD1. From germline, CDR1 is SGHRS and CDR2 YFSETQ. V gave up 5 bases and J gave up 4 bases; unmatched junction bases: 9. The CDR3 spans 16 residues. The DNA for the CDR3 is TGCGCCAGCAGTAACCTGACAGGGTTTTATAATTCACCCCTCCACTTT. It codes for CASSNLTGFYNSPLHF.

This chain links TRBV2 with TRBJ1-2, with 8 bases matching TRBD1. V shed 4 bases and J 4 bases; nucleotides not matched to a gene: 11. This CDR3 comprises 16 residues. Germline V CDR1 and CDR2: SNHLY, FYNNEI. The CDR3 bases are TGTGCCAGCAGTGCAAACCCTGGGACAGGTTCCTATGGCTACACCTTC. It codes for CASSANPGTGSYGYTF.

The rearrangement links TRBV9 to TRBJ2-1; TRBD2 aligns across 8 bases. The junction had 5 bases not matched to a gene; V was cut back by 6 bases and J by 3 bases. Germline loops: CDR1 SGDLS, CDR2 YYNGEE. The CDR3 runs to 14 residues. The CDR3 region is CASTTGGVYNEQFF. CDR3 DNA: TGTGCCAGCACGACCGGGGGGGTCTACAATGAGCAGTTCTTC.

The CDR3: CASSLGLRYNEQFF. In DNA, the CDR3 is TGTGCCAGCAGCTTAGGACTACGATACAATGAGCAGTTCTTC. The V and J genes are TRBV7-2 and TRBJ2-1; D is perhaps TRBD2 (5 bases). Germline CDR1 reads SGHTA; CDR2 reads FQGNSA. V was trimmed by 1 base and J by 4 bases, leaving 8 bases between them. This CDR3 comprises 14 residues.

This chain joins TRBV7-7 and TRBJ2-2; a possible D gene is TRBD2 (5 bases). Germline-derived CDR1 and CDR2 are SSHAT and FNYEAQ (reference sequence). Trimming shortened V by 5 bases and J by 4 bases, and 14 bases separated the two germline ends. The CDR3 runs 15 residues. The CDR3 region is CASSPGLRRTGELFF. The CDR3 coding sequence is TGTGCCAGCAGCCCCGGACTTCGTCGCACCGGGGAGCTGTTTTTT.

The chain employs TRBV11-2 and TRBJ2-1, with a weak D call TRBD1 (7 bases). CDR1 and CDR2 from the germline V gene are SGHAT and FQNNGV. The CDR3 is 14 residues long. V shed 1 base and J shed 12 bases, with 16 bases lying between them. This chain's CDR3 is CASSLAGERQGQFF. The CDR3 DNA follows: TGTGCCAGCAGCTTAGCGGGGGAGAGACAGGGGCAGTTCTTC.

The CDR3 bases are TGTGCCAGCAGCGTAGCTACGGGGCTAGCGGGGGGCTCCTACAATGAGCAGTTCTTC. This gives the protein CASSVATGLAGGSYNEQFF. This rearrangement joins TRBV9 to TRBJ2-1; TRBD2 matches at 11 bases. V was pared by 0 bases and J by 0 bases, with 8 bases of the junction left unmatched. Germline assignment: CDR1 SGDLS and CDR2 YYNGEE. The CDR3 has 19 residues.

V gene TRBV10-2 combines with J gene TRBJ1-2; 8 nucleotides line up with TRBD1. In germline, CDR1 is WSHSY, CDR2 SAAADI. The CDR3 runs 15 residues. V lost 3 bases and J lost 8; bases outside the gene matches: 11. In DNA form, the CDR3 reads TGCGCCAGCAGTGACGCCTTACAGGGGGGATACGGCTACACCTTC. Amino acid sequence: CASSDALQGGYGYTF.

The chain has TRBV5-4 and TRBJ2-1; 8 bases map to TRBD2. V was clipped by 6 bases and J by 2 bases; unmatched bases: 1. Germline values: CDR1 SGHNT, CDR2 YYREEE (reference sequence). CDR3 length: 13 residues. CDR3: CASNGGAYNEQFF. The DNA for the CDR3 is TGTGCCAGCAACGGGGGGGCCTACAATGAGCAGTTCTTC.

This chain connects TRBV12-3 or TRBV12-4 to TRBJ2-1; D gene ambiguous. This CDR3 has 11 residues. V lost 2 bases, J lost 9 bases, and 5 bases lay in between. The CDR3 sequence: CASSLSGEQFF. CDR3 DNA: TGTGCCAGCAGTTTATCCGGTGAGCAGTTCTTC.

The chain is built from TRBV6-1 and TRBJ2-1, with D tentatively TRBD1 (6 bases). This CDR3 is built from 17 residues. Germline CDR1 is MNHNS and CDR2 is SASEGT. The germline V and J ends were trimmed by 1 base and 2 bases, with 15 bases remaining between them. The CDR3 sequence: CASSEESRQGPYNEQFF. The CDR3 bases are TGTGCCAGCAGTGAAGAAAGTCGGCAGGGGCCCTACAATGAGCAGTTCTTC.

The chain uses TRBV7-8 and TRBJ1-2, with a weak D call TRBD1 (6 bases). CDR1 and CDR2 from the germline V gene are SGHVS and FQNEAQ. The V gene lost 5 bases and the J gene lost 5 bases, with 21 bases spanning the gap. This CDR3 comprises 16 residues. The CDR3 reads CASSLSGGRTDYGYTF. The CDR3 region has the DNA TGTGCCAGCAGCCTTTCCGGGGGGCGAACAGATTATGGCTACACCTTC. The whole variable domain, filled in from reference TRBV7-8 and TRBJ1-2, reads GAGVSQSPRYKVAKRGQDVALRCDPISGHVSLFWYQQALGQGPEFLTYFQNEAQLDKSGLPSDRFFAERPEGSVSTLKIQRTQQEDSAVYLCASSLSGGRTDYGYTFGSGTRLTVV.